This T cell receptor beta chain was identified in a study of metastatic and nonmetastatic thyroid tumors (dated by TCRdb to 2018 to 2021). At the level of the whole study: The researchers compared repertoires between peripheral blood samples and tumor or nodule tissue samples from patients with malignant or benign thyroid disease.

V was cut back by 5 bases and J by 6 bases, leaving a gap of 14 bases between them. CDR1 and CDR2, looked up from the germline V gene, are SQVTM and ANQGSEA. The CDR3 runs 14 residues from the cysteine to the phenylalanine. Here the CDR3 DNA is all that survives: 42 bases in frame from base 1. Before undergoing thyroid surgery, none of the patients had been given any kind of treatment. The study retrospectively analysed patient clinical samples collected from about 2012 to 2018 using T-cell receptor beta sequencing. The protocol used for the library was PCR. TCRdb lists the instrument as Illumina HiSeq 4000. High-throughput sequencing was used to profile the TCR beta-chain CDR3 region of each patient. Regarding the original processing steps: Drawing on CDR3 differences between clinicopathological groups, the researchers built a classifier meant to tell apart patients with distant-metastatic papillary thyroid cancer. The Shannon index was used to assess repertoire diversity, and the Morisita-Horn index was used to assess tumor-blood repertoire similarity. The public reads were reprocessed in TCRdb via fastp at Q25 and MiXCR, keeping in-frame beta chains. The authors' filters were not applied to this entry. The sample table lists about 90,000 clones, roughly 8.6% of them with a count of one. The biggest ten clones account for around 9.2% of the sample.

On this clone: The clone's antigen remains unknown. The record has no base qualities; no much larger clone is one base away. The same CDR3 is also encoded by other DNA sequences in this sample.

Overall study outcomes, separate from this receptor: In both blood and tumor samples, TCR beta diversity was reported to be significantly higher in malignant tumors than in benign nodules.

Specimen: blood. This sequence originates from a female donor with papillary thyroid cancer or a benign thyroid nodule (not recorded which). Some clones in this sample may be carry-over from other donors' samples. The sequence links TRBV29-1 to TRBJ1-6, with TRBD1 as a weak D call on 6 bases. The CDR3: CSVRLTGLNSPLHF. The nucleotide sequence is TGCAGCGTTCGTTTGACAGGTCTTAATTCACCCCTCCACTTT.